This T cell receptor beta chain emerged from a study of cytomegalovirus exposure and HLA in healthy donors. The PCR used 60 Vbeta and 13 Jbeta primers. TCRdb's copy holds only in-frame clones and misses some; the assay was immunoSEQ multiplex PCR. The sample lists about 210,000 clones; around 86% were seen once. V shed 3 bases, J shed 1 base, and the junction held 4 bases outside the gene matches. The length of the CDR3 is 15 residues. CDR1 and CDR2 from the germline V gene are MNHNS and SASEGT. This chain links TRBV6-1 with TRBJ2-5; 8 positions agree with TRBD1. The source material was PBMCs. The TCR comes from a woman aged 50 to 60 in good health and CMV-seropositive. The CDR3 DNA is TGTGCCAGCAGTGATCCCGGGACAGGCCAAGAGACCCAGTACTTC. As protein: CASSDPGTGQETQYF.